The clone carrying this TCR beta chain was counted between two and nine times. This sample was taken from a study of identical twins. Trimming removed 3 bases at V and 1 base at J, with 9 bases between. Germline V gene sequence: CDR1 SGHTA, CDR2 FQGNSA. The CDR3 has 14 residues. TCRdb recomputed calls from the 5' RACE reads with MiXCR, one row per CDR3 protein. The data hold 470,000 or so distinct CDR3 sequences, with 20% to 25% observed a single time. The data also belong to a second study, concerning T cells expressing NK-cell markers.

This chain uses TRBV7-2 with TRBJ1-1; D ambiguous. Sequenced input: CD4+ T cells sorted from blood. The clonotype comes from a woman aged 18-29 years in good health. The CDR3 DNA reads TGTGCCAGCAGCTTTAGTAGGTGGAACACTGAAGCTTTCTTT. Its translation: CASSFSRWNTEAFF. Together with reference TRBV7-2 and TRBJ1-1, the CDR3 gives the full variable domain: GAGVSQSPSNKVTEKGKDVELRCDPISGHTALYWYRQSLGQGLEFLIYFQGNSAPDKSGLPSDRFSAERTGGSVSTLTIQRTQQEDSAVYLCASSFSRWNTEAFFGQGTRLTVV.